This TCR beta chain emerged from a study of PD-1 blockade in classical Hodgkin lymphoma. Whole-study findings and limits: Those patients who began receiving nivolumab less than 1 year after ASCT had lower diversity, and they were excluded. Unlike CD8+ TCR diversity, which did not rise significantly by C4D1, CD4+ TCR diversity did.

Measured with immunoSEQ multiplex PCR; TCRdb has only the in-frame clones, and not every one. Among some 64,000 clones listed, around 88% were seen once. The CDR3 has 16 residues. V was clipped by 5 bases and J by 4 bases; unmatched bases: 8. CDR1 SGHNT and CDR2 YENEEA come from the germline V gene. Brentuximab vedotin exposure varied, and every patient relapsed after autologous stem cell transplantation. Complete response, partial response or progressive disease constituted the best responses recorded. Regarding this clone: No antigen is known for it.

The sample consisted of peripheral blood mononuclear cells (PBMCs), taken at baseline. The source of this sequence is a human donor with classical Hodgkin lymphoma. The gene calls are TRBV11-3 and TRBJ2-6; TRBD2 aligns across 7 bases. CDR3 sequence: CASSKGAGVGANVLTF. The CDR3 DNA sequence: TGTGCCAGCAGCAAGGGCGCGGGGGTAGGGGCCAACGTCCTGACTTTC.